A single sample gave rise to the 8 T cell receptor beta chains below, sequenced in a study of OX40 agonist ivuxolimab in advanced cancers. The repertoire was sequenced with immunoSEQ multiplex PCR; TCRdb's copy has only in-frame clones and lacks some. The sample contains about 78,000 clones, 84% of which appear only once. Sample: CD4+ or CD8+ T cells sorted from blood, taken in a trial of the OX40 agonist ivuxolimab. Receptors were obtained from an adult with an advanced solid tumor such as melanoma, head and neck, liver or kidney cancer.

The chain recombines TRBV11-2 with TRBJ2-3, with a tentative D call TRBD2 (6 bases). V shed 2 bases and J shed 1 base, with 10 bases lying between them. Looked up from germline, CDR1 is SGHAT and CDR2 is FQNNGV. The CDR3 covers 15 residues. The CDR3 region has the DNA TGTGCCAGCAGCTTAACTAGCTACGGCACAGATACGCAGTATTTT. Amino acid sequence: CASSLTSYGTDTQYF.

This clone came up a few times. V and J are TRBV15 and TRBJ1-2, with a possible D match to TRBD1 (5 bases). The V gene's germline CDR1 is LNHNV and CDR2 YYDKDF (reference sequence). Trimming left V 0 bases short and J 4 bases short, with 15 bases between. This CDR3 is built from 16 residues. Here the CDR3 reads CATSREAGVMGYGYTF. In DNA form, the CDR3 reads TGTGCCACCAGCAGAGAGGCGGGGGTAATGGGCTATGGCTACACCTTC.

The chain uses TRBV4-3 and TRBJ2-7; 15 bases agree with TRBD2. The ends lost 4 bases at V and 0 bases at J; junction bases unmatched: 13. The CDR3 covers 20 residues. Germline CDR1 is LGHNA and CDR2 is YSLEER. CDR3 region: CASSLRSPGLAGGSSYEQYF. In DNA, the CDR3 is TGCGCCAGCAGCCTCAGGAGCCCGGGACTAGCGGGAGGAAGCTCCTACGAGCAGTACTTC.

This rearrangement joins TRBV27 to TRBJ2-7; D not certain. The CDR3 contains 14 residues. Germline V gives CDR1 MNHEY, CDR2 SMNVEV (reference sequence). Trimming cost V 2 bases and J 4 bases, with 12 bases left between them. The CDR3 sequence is CASSLRPTAYEQYF. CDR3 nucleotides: TGTGCCAGCAGTTTAAGGCCCACCGCGTACGAGCAGTACTTC.

The CDR3 protein is CASSPHNRDSYEQYF. In nucleotides, the CDR3 is TGTGCCAGCAGTCCCCACAACCGGGACAGCTACGAGCAGTACTTC. V gene TRBV27 combines with J gene TRBJ2-7; TRBD1 matches at 7 bases. This CDR3 has 15 amino acids. Losses at the gene ends were 5 bases for V and 3 bases for J; bases not matched to a gene: 10. Germline-derived CDR1 and CDR2 are MNHEY and SMNVEV (reference sequence).

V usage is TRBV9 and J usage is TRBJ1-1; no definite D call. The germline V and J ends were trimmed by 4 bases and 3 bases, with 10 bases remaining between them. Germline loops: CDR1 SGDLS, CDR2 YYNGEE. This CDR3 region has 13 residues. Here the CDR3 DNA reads TGTGCCAGCAGCCGTAACGCATACACTGAAGCTTTCTTT. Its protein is CASSRNAYTEAFF.

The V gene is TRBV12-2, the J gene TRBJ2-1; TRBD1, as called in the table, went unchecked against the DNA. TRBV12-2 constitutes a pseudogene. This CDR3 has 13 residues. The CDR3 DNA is TGTGCAAGTGGATGGGACAGGTACAATGAGCAGTTCTTC. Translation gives CASGWDRYNEQFF.

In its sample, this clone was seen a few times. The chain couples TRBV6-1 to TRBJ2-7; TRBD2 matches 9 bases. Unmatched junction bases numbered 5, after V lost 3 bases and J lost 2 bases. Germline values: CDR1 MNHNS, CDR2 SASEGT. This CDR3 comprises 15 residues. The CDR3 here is CASSEGGGGPYEQYF. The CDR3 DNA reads TGTGCCAGCAGTGAGGGCGGGGGGGGCCCCTACGAGCAGTACTTC.